A single sample is the source of the 9 T cell receptor beta chains below, sequenced in a study of shared clonotypes between healthy human individuals. Method: immunoSEQ multiplex PCR; TCRdb's copy keeps in-frame clones and lacks some. The sample has some 1,400,000 clones; about 96% are singletons. The sequencing sample was made of naive CD4+ T cells sorted from blood. As to subset: CD45RA+ positively selected. Source of these receptors: a man aged 25-45 years in good health.

The genes are TRBV4-1 and TRBJ2-7; D tentatively reads TRBD1 or TRBD2 (5 bases each). The length of the CDR3 is 14 residues. V gave up 2 bases and J gave up 6 bases, with 14 bases separating them. Germline V gene sequence: CDR1 MGHRA, CDR2 YSYEKL. The CDR3 here is CASSQRSLGGEQYF. Written as DNA, the CDR3 is TGCGCCAGCAGCCAACGTTCCCTTGGGGGCGAGCAGTACTTC.

This clone was seen only once. This chain uses TRBV2 with TRBJ2-1; D not certain. Germline values: CDR1 SNHLY, CDR2 FYNNEI. CDR3 length equals 12 residues. Trimming shortened V by 6 bases and J by 3 bases, and 6 bases separated the two germline ends. The CDR3 DNA reads as TGTGCCAGCAGGGTTGACTACAATGAGCAGTTCTTC. The encoded protein is CASRVDYNEQFF.

The chain is built from TRBV5-6 and TRBJ2-5; D tentatively reads TRBD1 or TRBD2 (5 bases each). CDR1 and CDR2 (germline): SGHDT, YYEEEE. This CDR3 region has 14 residues. V shed 4 bases and J shed 5 bases, with 15 bases lying between them. The CDR3 here is CASSTSRDGETQYF. The CDR3 DNA reads as TGTGCCAGCAGCACCTCAAGGGACGGGGAGACCCAGTACTTC. The variable domain in full, completed from reference TRBV5-6 and TRBJ2-5, reads DAGVTQSPTHLIKTRGQQVTLRCSPKSGHDTVSWYQQALGQGPQFIFQYYEEEERQRGNFPDRFSGHQFPNYSSELNVNALLLGDSALYLCASSTSRDGETQYFGPGTRLLVL.

The rearrangement joins TRBV11-2 to TRBJ2-1; D unresolved. Germline CDR1 is SGHAT and CDR2 is FQNNGV. The germline V and J ends were trimmed by 0 bases and 7 bases, with 13 bases remaining between them. The CDR3 sequence is 15 residues long. CDR3 DNA: TGTGCCAGCAGCTTAGAGGCAACCCCCAGTAATGAGCAGTTCTTC. Translation: CASSLEATPSNEQFF.

The sample holds one count of this clone. The gene calls are TRBV4-1 and TRBJ1-1; D remains ambiguous. CDR1 is MGHRA and CDR2 is YSYEKL in the germline V gene. Trimming took 0 bases from V and 3 from J, leaving 8 bases between them. The CDR3 is 14 amino acids. The chain's CDR3 is CASSQEGRYTEAFF. The CDR3 coding sequence is TGCGCCAGCAGCCAAGAAGGACGATACACTGAAGCTTTCTTT.

The gene calls are TRBV19 and TRBJ1-2, with D possibly being TRBD1 (5 bases). This CDR3 is built from 15 residues. Trimming stripped 0 bases from V and 7 bases from J, with 15 bases between. Looked up from germline, CDR1 is LNHDA and CDR2 is SQIVND (reference sequence). CDR3: CASSIDPGTGVGYTF. The CDR3 DNA reads as TGTGCCAGTAGTATAGATCCAGGGACGGGTGTTGGCTACACCTTC.

This chain links TRBV10-2 with TRBJ2-2; 8 bases fit TRBD2. V was pared by 4 bases and J by 5 bases, with 12 bases of the junction left unmatched. Per germline, CDR1 WSHSY and CDR2 SAAADI. The CDR3 consists of 17 residues. Here the CDR3 reads CASSVSVGAGGTGELFF. DNA for the CDR3: TGCGCCAGCAGTGTCTCGGTTGGGGCGGGAGGAACCGGGGAGCTGTTTTTT.

The rearrangement joins TRBV28 to TRBJ2-7; D not resolved. Germline V lookup: CDR1 MDHEN, CDR2 SYDVKM. This CDR3 comprises 13 residues. V shed 5 bases and J shed 3 bases, with 11 bases lying between them. The CDR3 here is CASSGNLLYEQYF. The CDR3 DNA is TGTGCCAGCAGTGGGAACTTGCTCTACGAGCAGTACTTC.

The rearrangement links TRBV27 to TRBJ2-4; 9 bases are shared with TRBD1. The CDR3 is made up of 15 amino acids. Germline assignment: CDR1 MNHEY and CDR2 SMNVEV (reference sequence). The junction had 5 bases not matched to a gene; V was cut back by 4 bases and J by 4 bases. The CDR3 loop is CASSSLGTGKNIQYF. CDR3 sequence (DNA): TGTGCCAGCAGTTCCCTCGGGACAGGGAAAAACATTCAGTACTTC.